The 11 T cell receptor beta chains below all came from one sample that was sequenced in a study of T cell repertoires in cytomegalovirus infection. TCRdb analysed the reads with MiXCR anew, one entry per CDR3 protein. The sample records just over 300,000 distinct CDR3 sequences, 15% to 20% being singletons. Sequencing was carried out using PBMCs. The origin of the receptors is a human donor in good health (CMV status not recorded). Some clones in this sample may be carry-over from other donors' samples.

This clonotype was counted ten times or more. The chain carries TRBV27 and TRBJ1-2; no definite D call. This CDR3 region has 17 residues. The germline CDR1 and CDR2 sequences are MNHEY and SMNVEV (reference sequence). V was trimmed by 2 bases and J by 4 bases, leaving 20 bases between them. In nucleotides, the CDR3 is TGTGCCAGCAGTTTAAACATTGGGCCAGGCGTTCCCTATGGCTACACCTTC. This encodes CASSLNIGPGVPYGYTF.

Only a few counts were recorded for this clonotype. The gene calls are TRBV28 and TRBJ2-1, with TRBD1 identical over 10 bases. V lost 3 bases to trimming and J lost 5 bases; unmatched junction nucleotides: 4. Germline V gene lookup returns CDR1 MDHEN and CDR2 SYDVKM. This CDR3 comprises 15 residues. CDR3 nucleotides: TGTGCCAGCAGTTTGACCGGGACAGGGGACAATGAGCAGTTCTTC. It is translated as CASSLTGTGDNEQFF.

A few counts support this clonotype. The V gene is TRBV20-1, the J gene TRBJ1-1, with D uncertain. CDR1 and CDR2 from the germline V gene are DFQATT and SNEGSKA (reference sequence). V lost 6 bases and J 4 bases, leaving 15 bases between the germline ends. This CDR3 has 13 amino acids. For the CDR3, the DNA is TGCAGTGCCCCTAACCCATCAGGCACTGAAGCTTTCTTT. The encoded protein is CSAPNPSGTEAFF.

Only a few counts were recorded for this clonotype. The chain couples TRBV6-5 to TRBJ1-4; TRBD1 is a possible D gene (6 bases). This CDR3 contains 14 residues. Trimming cost V 5 bases and J 4 bases, with 11 bases left between them. Germline CDR1 reads MNHEY; CDR2 reads SVGAGI. For the CDR3, the DNA is TGTGCCAGCAGTCGGACAGAGGTTAATGAAAAACTGTTTTTT. It translates to CASSRTEVNEKLFF.

This clonotype was picked up a small number of times. This chain uses TRBV5-1 with TRBJ1-1, with TRBD1 identical over 11 bases. In germline, CDR1 is SGHRS, CDR2 YFSETQ. With V trimmed by 4 bases and J by 4 bases, 6 bases remained unmatched. The CDR3 is 15 residues long. The CDR3 region has the DNA TGCGCCAGCAGCCCGGACAGGGGGCGCGGCACTGAAGCTTTCTTT. It encodes CASSPDRGRGTEAFF.

This clonotype was counted only a few times. The chain has TRBV28 and TRBJ1-5; tentative D call: TRBD1 (5 bases). Germline V gene data show CDR1 as MDHEN and CDR2 as SYDVKM. Deletions cut 7 bases from V and 6 bases from J, with 13 bases between. This CDR3 comprises 13 residues. In DNA, the CDR3 is TGTGCCAGCACCCAGGGATCAAGTCAGCCCCAGCATTTT. Protein sequence: CASTQGSSQPQHF.

The table lists this clonotype with many counts. J is TRBJ1-1 and V is TRBV12-5, with a tentative D call TRBD1 (6 bases). Germline CDR1 reads LGHNT; CDR2 reads FRNRAP. The CDR3 is 15 residues long. Deletions cut 4 bases from V and 1 base from J, with 13 bases between. This CDR3 reads CASGSGGAGNTEAFF. DNA of the CDR3: TGTGCTAGTGGTTCGGGGGGGGCCGGGAACACTGAAGCTTTCTTT.

The CDR3 nucleotides read TGTGCCAGCAGCCAAGGTCCAGAGGACCGGATGAACACTGAAGCTTTCTTT. Protein product: CASSQGPEDRMNTEAFF. The gene calls are TRBV4-2 and TRBJ1-1; the D is unclear. V lost 1 base and J lost 0, with 15 bases in between. The CDR3 has 17 amino acids. Germline values: CDR1 LGHNA, CDR2 YNFKEQ.

This clonotype showed up many times. The rearrangement links TRBV7-2 to TRBJ1-5; TRBD1 might be the D (5 bases). Trimming cost V 5 bases and J 0 bases, with 14 bases left between them. Germline loops: CDR1 SGHTA, CDR2 FQGNSA. The CDR3 spans 16 residues. Written as DNA, the CDR3 is TGTGCCAGCAGCCCACGGGGGGGGTATAGCAATCAGCCCCAGCATTTT. The encoded protein is CASSPRGGYSNQPQHF.

This chain uses TRBV28 with TRBJ1-4; no definite D call. Germline V gene sequence: CDR1 MDHEN, CDR2 SYDVKM. This CDR3 has 15 amino acids. The V gene lost 7 bases and the J gene lost 7 bases, with 19 bases spanning the gap. The chain's CDR3 is CASTRITPGSEKLFF. CDR3 coding DNA: TGTGCCAGCACCCGTATAACACCGGGGAGTGAAAAACTGTTTTTT.

In this sample, this clonotype turned up many times. The chain uses TRBV7-2 and TRBJ2-5, with a weak D call TRBD2 (7 bases). Germline lookup yields CDR1 SGHTA and CDR2 FQGNSA. The V end lost 1 base, the J end lost 7 bases, and 13 bases lay between the germline ends. The CDR3 has 14 residues. The CDR3 spells CASSLERGRGTQYF. CDR3 nucleotide sequence: TGTGCCAGCAGCTTAGAGCGGGGCAGGGGGACCCAGTACTTC.